These 5 T cell receptor beta chains came from one sample sequenced in a study of cytomegalovirus exposure and HLA in healthy donors. Amplification used 60 Vbeta primers and 13 Jbeta primers. Here immunoSEQ multiplex PCR was the method, and the copy in TCRdb shows in-frame clones only, minus some. The sample has about 130,000 clones, about 80% seen once. Sequences were obtained from PBMCs. The receptors here all came from a woman aged 35 to 49 in good health and CMV-seronegative.

The rearrangement joins TRBV5-1 to TRBJ2-7; TRBD1 is a possible D gene (7 bases). The CDR3 loop spans 15 amino acids. V was pared by 0 bases and J by 3 bases, with 13 bases between. Germline CDR1 and CDR2: SGHRS and YFSETQ. Written as DNA, the CDR3 is TGCGCCAGCAGCTTGGGCGGGACAGATCTCTACGAGCAGTACTTC. Its protein is CASSLGGTDLYEQYF.

The chain recombines TRBV9 with TRBJ2-2; D is perhaps TRBD1 (6 bases). The CDR3 totals 17 residues. Per germline, CDR1 SGDLS and CDR2 YYNGEE. V lost 2 bases to trimming and J lost 1 base, with 15 bases between them. The CDR3 is CASSVFRDTLNTGELFF. The CDR3 DNA follows: TGTGCCAGCAGCGTCTTTCGGGACACCTTGAACACCGGGGAGCTGTTTTTT.

The V and J genes are TRBV29-1 and TRBJ2-7; 7 bases align to TRBD1. Germline lookup yields CDR1 SQVTM and CDR2 ANQGSEA. The CDR3 has 13 amino acids. Unmatched junction bases numbered 5, after V lost 3 bases and J lost 3 bases. The CDR3 here is CSVERRDSYEQYF. DNA for the CDR3: TGCAGCGTTGAGAGAAGGGACAGCTACGAGCAGTACTTC.

The rearrangement links TRBV2 to TRBJ1-5; D not certain. Germline V lookup: CDR1 SNHLY, CDR2 FYNNEI. V lost 4 bases, J lost 7 bases, and 14 bases lay in between. The CDR3 is 14 residues long. CDR3 protein: CASSVGVGEQPQHF. CDR3 DNA sequence: TGTGCCAGCAGTGTGGGTGTTGGGGAGCAGCCCCAGCATTTT. Full variable domain (remainder filled in from reference TRBV2 and TRBJ1-5): EPEVTQTPSHQVTQMGQEVILRCVPISNHLYFYWYRQILGQKVEFLVSFYNNEISEKSEIFDDQFSVERPDGSNFTLKIRSTKLEDSAMYFCASSVGVGEQPQHFGDGTRLSIL.

J is TRBJ2-7 and V is TRBV7-2, with TRBD1 as a possible D gene (5 bases). The V gene's germline CDR1 is SGHTA and CDR2 FQGNSA. CDR3 length: 15 residues. The ends were cut back, 6 bases at V and 3 bases at J, with 18 bases in the middle. CDR3 nucleotide sequence: TGTGCCAGCAGTTTCGAGGCACCAAGGGGCTACGAGCAGTACTTC. Residues: CASSFEAPRGYEQYF.